The 5 T cell receptor beta chains below were found in one sample sequenced in a study of chemoradiotherapy in HPV16-positive cancers. The method was immunoSEQ multiplex PCR; TCRdb's version includes in-frame clones alone and lacks a portion of them. The data contain 36,000 or so clones, 80% of them singletons. The sample consisted of blood, taken from a patient who underwent chemoradiotherapy. The receptors were sampled from a human donor with HPV-associated anogenital cancer.

The chain recombines TRBV19 with TRBJ2-7; 12 bases line up with TRBD2. The V and J ends lost 5 bases and 1 base, in that order; junction bases with no gene match: 15. The CDR3 covers 19 residues. CDR1 and CDR2 (germline): LNHDA, SQIVND (reference sequence). The CDR3 DNA is TGTGCCAGTAGTGGCCCCGTTGGACTAGCGGGGAGTTATTCCTACGAGCAGTACTTC. Encoded protein: CASSGPVGLAGSYSYEQYF.

The chain links TRBV5-1 to TRBJ1-2, with TRBD1 matching over 8 bases. This CDR3 has 13 amino acids. V dropped 4 bases and J dropped 8; count of bases not matched to a gene: 7. CDR1 is SGHRS and CDR2 is YFSETQ in the germline V gene. The CDR3 nucleotides read TGCGCCAGCAGCCACGGACAGGGTGAGGGCTACACCTTC. Protein: CASSHGQGEGYTF.

The V and J genes are TRBV7-2 and TRBJ2-5; D is uncertain. V gave up 0 bases and J gave up 1 base, with 3 bases separating them. The germline CDR1 and CDR2 sequences are SGHTA and FQGNSA. The length of the CDR3 is 13 residues. CDR3 amino acids: CASSLAVQETQYF. The DNA for the CDR3 is TGTGCCAGCAGCTTAGCAGTCCAAGAGACCCAGTACTTC.

The table lists this clone with a few counts. The genes are TRBV7-2 and TRBJ1-6; D gene unclear. The CDR3 sequence is 14 residues long. Germline V gene sequence: CDR1 SGHTA, CDR2 FQGNSA. Trimming stripped 5 bases from V and 10 bases from J, with 15 bases between. CDR3 DNA sequence: TGTGCCAGCAGCGCCGCTGGGAGGCAGTCACCCCTCCACTTT. Amino acid sequence: CASSAAGRQSPLHF.

V and J are TRBV7-2 and TRBJ2-1, with 11 bases identical to TRBD2. The J segment lost 2 bases and the V segment lost 7 bases, leaving 13 bases of the junction unmatched. CDR3 size: 18 residues. Germline CDR1 reads SGHTA; CDR2 reads FQGNSA. CDR3 DNA: TGTGCCAGCATCCCTCGGGGTAGCGGGGGGGCGGCCTACAATGAGCAGTTCTTC. Translating it yields CASIPRGSGGAAYNEQFF. Filled out from reference TRBV7-2 and TRBJ2-1, the complete variable domain reads GAGVSQSPSNKVTEKGKDVELRCDPISGHTALYWYRQSLGQGLEFLIYFQGNSAPDKSGLPSDRFSAERTGGSVSTLTIQRTQQEDSAVYLCASIPRGSGGAAYNEQFFGPGTRLTVL.